This T cell receptor beta chain came from a study of graft-versus-host responses after intestinal transplantation. Study at large: Once they had received anti-thymocyte globulin induction, all recipients took tacrolimus and steroids for approximately three years. Study-level results: Peak GvH clone levels in circulation were associated with early post-transplant HvG declines.

Clones were read by immunoSEQ multiplex PCR, and TCRdb kept only the in-frame ones, dropping some. Seen here are about 120,000 clones, roughly 95% observed once, and the top ten hold about 0.54%. Notes on this clone: Its antigen remains unidentified.

V dropped 0 bases and J dropped 7 bases, with 8 bases sitting between them. The CDR3 length is 13 residues. Per the germline V gene, CDR1 is SGHDT and CDR2 is YYEEEE. The TCR originated in a human donor who received an intestinal transplant. The rearrangement uses TRBV5-6 and TRBJ2-1; possibly TRBD2 for D (5 bases). The sequences come from unstimulated CD8+ T cells sorted from spleen or lymph node cells, collected before intestinal transplant. CDR3 region: CASSLGGSNEQFF. The CDR3 DNA sequence: TGTGCCAGCAGCTTGGGTGGGAGTAATGAGCAGTTCTTC.